The present entry profiles one T cell receptor beta chain with its context. Its antigen is still unknown. This entry belongs to a study of CD4 T cells in relation to SARS-CoV-2 and coronaviruses. Background on the study: TCR beta CDR3s were sequenced after approximately ten-day antigen culture of PBMCs. Study-level findings and limits: Monoreactive clones expanded significantly more to SARS-CoV-2 than crossreactive clones did.

CD4+ T cells from unexposed donors were obtained before the COVID-19 pandemic (2011-2018). The cells were cultured for approximately ten days before CD4+ T cells were isolated. Each well had approximately 2 million PBMCs in around 5.3% human AB serum with IL-2. Half the medium was replaced with IL-2 medium on days 3 and 7. Sequencing used immunoSEQ multiplex PCR; TCRdb keeps in-frame clones, though not all of them. The repertoire holds fewer than 25,000 clones, with about 81% as singletons. The V segment lost 3 bases and the J segment 2 bases; nucleotides outside the gene matches: 3. This CDR3 has 14 residues. In germline, CDR1 is SEHNR, CDR2 FQNEAQ (reference sequence).

The sample was CD4+ T cells from PBMCs, cultured in vitro. The receptor was derived from a human donor in good health. The genes are TRBV7-9 and TRBJ2-5; 7 bases are a match to TRBD1. CDR3 sequence: CASSFGTEQETQYF. CDR3 in DNA: TGTGCCAGCAGCTTCGGGACAGAACAAGAGACCCAGTACTTC.